This paragraph reports one T cell receptor beta chain. This sample was included in a study of cytomegalovirus exposure and HLA in healthy donors. The PCR used 60 Vbeta and 13 Jbeta primers. In the study's own analysis: Unique TCR beta chains totaled some 80 million in a later count, with some 10 million of them shared. TCRdb keeps only in-frame clones here, not all; method: immunoSEQ multiplex PCR. D and trimming come from the DNA, and the V and J calls and clone size come from that table. This sample has over 150,000 clones; around 77% occur once, and the top ten carry 2.9%. The CDR3 has 15 amino acids. CDR1 is LGHNA and CDR2 is YNFKEQ in the germline V gene. The V and J ends lost 0 bases and 7 bases, in that order; junction bases with no gene match: 6.

The sequenced sample consisted of PBMCs. The chain recombines TRBV4-2 with TRBJ2-7, with 10 bases fitting TRBD2. The receptor's source is a woman aged 30 to 39 in good health and CMV-seronegative. CDR3 nucleotide sequence: TGTGCCAGCAGCCAAGACAGCGGGAGGGCTGGAGAGCAGTACTTC. Translated, it gives CASSQDSGRAGEQYF.